This T cell receptor beta chain was obtained from a study of CD8 T cells in ankylosing spondylitis. Germline V gene sequence: CDR1 DFQATT, CDR2 SNEGSKA (reference sequence). The CDR3 consists of 17 residues. Unmatched junction bases numbered 9, after V lost 3 bases and J lost 4 bases. This clonotype occurred a few times. The antigen is unknown. TCRdb re-derived calls from the 5' RACE reads in MiXCR, one entry per CDR3 protein. The sample lists about 170,000 distinct CDR3 sequences, around 19% occurring once. Overall study findings and caveats: There was reportedly significant enrichment of clones that were disease-linked in matched ankylosing spondylitis synovial fluid.

The receptor was isolated from a male donor with ankylosing spondylitis or in good health (not recorded which). The rearrangement joins TRBV20-1 to TRBJ2-1; the match to TRBD2 covers 13 bases. Source material: blood, either unsorted or a sorted T cell fraction (not recorded which). The CDR3 DNA is TGCAGTGCTAGCGGGATACTAGCGGGAGGGGGGTACAATGAGCAGTTCTTC. Its protein is CSASGILAGGGYNEQFF.